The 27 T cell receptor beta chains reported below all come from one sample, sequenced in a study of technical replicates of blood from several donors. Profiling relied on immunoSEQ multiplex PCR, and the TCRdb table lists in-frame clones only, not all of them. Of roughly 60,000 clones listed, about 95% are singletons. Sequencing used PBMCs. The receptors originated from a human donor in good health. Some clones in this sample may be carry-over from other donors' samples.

CDR3 region: CASSQGLGVTDTQYF. In DNA, the CDR3 is TGCGCCAGCAGCCAAGGGCTCGGGGTCACAGATACGCAGTATTTT. The genes are TRBV4-3 and TRBJ2-3; a weak D match, TRBD2 (5 bases). The V end was cut by 1 base, the J end by 2 bases, with 10 bases between. Per the germline V gene, CDR1 is LGHNA and CDR2 is YSLEER. The CDR3 sequence is 15 residues long.

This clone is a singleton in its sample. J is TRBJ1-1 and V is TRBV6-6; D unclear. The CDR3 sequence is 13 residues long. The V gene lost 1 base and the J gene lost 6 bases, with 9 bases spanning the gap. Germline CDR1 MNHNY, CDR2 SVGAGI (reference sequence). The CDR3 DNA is TGTGCCAGCAGTTACTTCGAGGATTCTGAAGCTTTCTTT. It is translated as CASSYFEDSEAFF.

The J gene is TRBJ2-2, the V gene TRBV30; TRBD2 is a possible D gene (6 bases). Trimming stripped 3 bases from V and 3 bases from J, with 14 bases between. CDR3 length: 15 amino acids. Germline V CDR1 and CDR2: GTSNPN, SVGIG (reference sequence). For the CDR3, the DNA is TGTGCCTGGAGGGGAGCGGGTCCACACACCGGGGAGCTGTTTTTT. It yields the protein CAWRGAGPHTGELFF.

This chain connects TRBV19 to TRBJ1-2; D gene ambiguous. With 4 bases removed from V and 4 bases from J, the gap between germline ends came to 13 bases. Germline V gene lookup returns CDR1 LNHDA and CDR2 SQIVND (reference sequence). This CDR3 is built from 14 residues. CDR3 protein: CASSSPQYSYGYTF. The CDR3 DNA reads TGTGCCAGTAGTAGCCCACAGTACTCCTATGGCTACACCTTC. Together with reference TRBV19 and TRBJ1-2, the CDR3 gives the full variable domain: DGGITQSPKYLFRKEGQNVTLSCEQNLNHDAMYWYRQDPGQGLRLIYYSQIVNDFQKGDIAEGYSVSREKKESFPLTVTSAQKNPTAFYLCASSSPQYSYGYTFGSGTRLTVV.

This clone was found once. This chain's CDR3 is CASGRTRNEKLFF. The CDR3 DNA reads TGCGCCAGCGGACGGACAAGGAATGAAAAACTGTTTTTT. V and J are TRBV4-1 and TRBJ1-4; D may be TRBD1 (5 bases). Germline V gene lookup returns CDR1 MGHRA and CDR2 YSYEKL. The CDR3 runs 13 residues. Deletions cut 8 bases from V and 5 bases from J, with 12 bases between.

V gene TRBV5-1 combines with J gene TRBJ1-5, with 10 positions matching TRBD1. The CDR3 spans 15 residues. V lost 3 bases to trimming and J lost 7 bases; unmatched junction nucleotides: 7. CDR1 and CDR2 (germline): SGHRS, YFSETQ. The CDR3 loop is CASSWGGDRGQPQHF. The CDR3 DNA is TGCGCCAGCAGCTGGGGAGGGGACAGGGGACAGCCCCAGCATTTT.

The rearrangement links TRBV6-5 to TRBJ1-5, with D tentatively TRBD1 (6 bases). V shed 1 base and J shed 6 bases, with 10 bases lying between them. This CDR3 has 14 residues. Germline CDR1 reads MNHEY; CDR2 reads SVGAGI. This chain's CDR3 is CASSYFRGSQPQHF. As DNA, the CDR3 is TGTGCCAGCAGTTACTTCAGGGGCTCTCAGCCCCAGCATTTT.

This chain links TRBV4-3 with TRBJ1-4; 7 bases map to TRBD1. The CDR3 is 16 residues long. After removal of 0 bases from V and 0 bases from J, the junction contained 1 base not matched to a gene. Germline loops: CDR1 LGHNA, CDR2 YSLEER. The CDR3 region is CASSQDGQATNEKLFF. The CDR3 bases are TGCGCCAGCAGCCAAGATGGACAGGCAACTAATGAAAAACTGTTTTTT.

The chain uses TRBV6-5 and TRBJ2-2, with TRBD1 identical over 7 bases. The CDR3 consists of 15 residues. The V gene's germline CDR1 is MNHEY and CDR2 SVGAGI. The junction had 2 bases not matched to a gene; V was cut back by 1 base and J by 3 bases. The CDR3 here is CASSYWQGDTGELFF. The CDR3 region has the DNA TGTGCCAGCAGTTACTGGCAGGGGGACACCGGGGAGCTGTTTTTT.

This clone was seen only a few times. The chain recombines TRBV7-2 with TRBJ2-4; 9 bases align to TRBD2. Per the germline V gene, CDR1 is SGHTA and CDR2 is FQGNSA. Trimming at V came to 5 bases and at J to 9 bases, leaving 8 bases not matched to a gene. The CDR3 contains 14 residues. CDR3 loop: CASSPGTSNSIQYF. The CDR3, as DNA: TGTGCCAGCAGCCCCGGGACTAGCAATAGCATTCAGTACTTC.

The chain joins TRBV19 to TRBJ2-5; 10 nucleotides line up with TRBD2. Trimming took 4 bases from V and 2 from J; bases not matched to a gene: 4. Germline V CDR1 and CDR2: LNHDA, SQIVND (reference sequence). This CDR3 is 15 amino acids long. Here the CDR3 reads CASSTSGGGQETQYF. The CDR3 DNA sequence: TGTGCCAGTAGTACCAGCGGGGGGGGACAAGAGACCCAGTACTTC.

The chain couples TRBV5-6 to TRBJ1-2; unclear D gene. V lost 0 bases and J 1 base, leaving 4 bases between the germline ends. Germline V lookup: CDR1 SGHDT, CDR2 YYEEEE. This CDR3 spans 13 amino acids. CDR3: CASSLDSNYGYTF. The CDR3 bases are TGTGCCAGCAGCTTGGACAGTAACTATGGCTACACCTTC. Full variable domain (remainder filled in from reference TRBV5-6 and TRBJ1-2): DAGVTQSPTHLIKTRGQQVTLRCSPKSGHDTVSWYQQALGQGPQFIFQYYEEEERQRGNFPDRFSGHQFPNYSSELNVNALLLGDSALYLCASSLDSNYGYTFGSGTRLTVV.

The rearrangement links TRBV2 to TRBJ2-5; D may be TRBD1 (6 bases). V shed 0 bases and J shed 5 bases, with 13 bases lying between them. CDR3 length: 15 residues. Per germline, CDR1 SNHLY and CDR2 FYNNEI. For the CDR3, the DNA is TGTGCCAGCAGTGAAGCCGACAGGATGGGTGAGACCCAGTACTTC. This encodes CASSEADRMGETQYF. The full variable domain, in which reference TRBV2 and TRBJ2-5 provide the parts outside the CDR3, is EPEVTQTPSHQVTQMGQEVILRCVPISNHLYFYWYRQILGQKVEFLVSFYNNEISEKSEIFDDQFSVERPDGSNFTLKIRSTKLEDSAMYFCASSEADRMGETQYFGPGTRLLVL.

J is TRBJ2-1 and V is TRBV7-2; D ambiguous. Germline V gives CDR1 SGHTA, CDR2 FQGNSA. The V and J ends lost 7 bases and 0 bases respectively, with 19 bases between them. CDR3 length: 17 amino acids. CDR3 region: CASTLGPARSSYNEQFF. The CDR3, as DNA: TGTGCCAGCACCCTAGGCCCAGCGCGAAGCTCCTACAATGAGCAGTTCTTC.

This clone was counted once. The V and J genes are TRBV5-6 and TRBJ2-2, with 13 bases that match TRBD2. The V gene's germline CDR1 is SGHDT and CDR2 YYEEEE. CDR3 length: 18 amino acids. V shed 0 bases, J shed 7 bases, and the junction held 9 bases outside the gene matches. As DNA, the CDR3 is TGTGCCAGCAGCTTGGAACTAGCGGGGGGGCGAGATGGCGGGGAGCTGTTTTTT. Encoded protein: CASSLELAGGRDGGELFF.

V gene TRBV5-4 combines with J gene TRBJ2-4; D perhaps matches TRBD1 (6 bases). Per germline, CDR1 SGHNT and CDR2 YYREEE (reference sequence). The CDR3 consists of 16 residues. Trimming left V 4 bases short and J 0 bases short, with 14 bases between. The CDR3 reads CASSTWTALAKNIQYF. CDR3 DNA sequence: TGTGCCAGCAGCACCTGGACAGCACTAGCCAAAAACATTCAGTACTTC.

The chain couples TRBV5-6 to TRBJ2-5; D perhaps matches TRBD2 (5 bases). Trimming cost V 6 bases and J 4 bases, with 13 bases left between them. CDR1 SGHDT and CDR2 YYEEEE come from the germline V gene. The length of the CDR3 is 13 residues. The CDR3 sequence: CASNVGAGETQYF. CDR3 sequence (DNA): TGTGCCAGCAATGTGGGAGCTGGAGAGACCCAGTACTTC.

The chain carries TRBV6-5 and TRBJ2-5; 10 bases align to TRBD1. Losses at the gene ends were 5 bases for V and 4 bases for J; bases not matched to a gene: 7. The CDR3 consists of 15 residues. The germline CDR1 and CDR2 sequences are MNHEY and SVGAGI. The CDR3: CASSRDDRGRETQYF. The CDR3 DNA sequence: TGTGCCAGCAGTCGGGATGACAGGGGGCGAGAGACCCAGTACTTC.

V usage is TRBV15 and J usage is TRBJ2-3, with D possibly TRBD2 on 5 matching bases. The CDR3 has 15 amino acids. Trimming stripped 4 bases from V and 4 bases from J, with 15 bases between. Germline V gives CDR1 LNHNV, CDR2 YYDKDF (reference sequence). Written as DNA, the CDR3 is TGTGCCACCAGCAAATTTGGAGGTGGGTCAGATACGCAGTATTTT. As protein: CATSKFGGGSDTQYF.

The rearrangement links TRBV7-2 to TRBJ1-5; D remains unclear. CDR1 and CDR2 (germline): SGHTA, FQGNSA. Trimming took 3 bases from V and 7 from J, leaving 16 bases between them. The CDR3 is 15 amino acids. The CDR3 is CASSFSGEGGQPQHF. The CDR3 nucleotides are TGTGCCAGCAGCTTCTCGGGAGAGGGCGGACAGCCCCAGCATTTT.

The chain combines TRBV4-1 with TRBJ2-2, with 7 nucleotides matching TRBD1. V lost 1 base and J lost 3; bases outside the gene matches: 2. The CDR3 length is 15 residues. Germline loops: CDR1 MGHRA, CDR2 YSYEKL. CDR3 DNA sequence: TGCGCCAGCAGCCAAGGCGACAGGGACACCGGGGAGCTGTTTTTT. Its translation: CASSQGDRDTGELFF.

The CDR3 here is CATKAARLVEEQYF. CDR3 sequence (DNA): TGTGCCACCAAAGCGGCACGACTGGTGGAAGAGCAGTACTTC. The gene calls are TRBV19 and TRBJ2-7; tentative D call: TRBD2 (5 bases). Germline-derived CDR1 and CDR2 are LNHDA and SQIVND (reference sequence). CDR3 length equals 14 residues. Deletions cut 10 bases from V and 7 bases from J, with 23 bases between.

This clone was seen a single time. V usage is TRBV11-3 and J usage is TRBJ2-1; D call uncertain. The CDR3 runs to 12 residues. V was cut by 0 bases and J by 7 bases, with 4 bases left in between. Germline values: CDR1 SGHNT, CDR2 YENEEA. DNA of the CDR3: TGTGCCAGCAGCTTAGACGGGAATGAGCAGTTCTTC. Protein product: CASSLDGNEQFF. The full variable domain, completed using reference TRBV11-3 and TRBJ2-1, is EAGVVQSPRYKIIEKKQPVAFWCNPISGHNTLYWYLQNLGQGPELLIRYENEEAVDDSQLPKDRFSAERLKGVDSTLKIQPAELGDSAVYLCASSLDGNEQFFGPGTRLTVL.

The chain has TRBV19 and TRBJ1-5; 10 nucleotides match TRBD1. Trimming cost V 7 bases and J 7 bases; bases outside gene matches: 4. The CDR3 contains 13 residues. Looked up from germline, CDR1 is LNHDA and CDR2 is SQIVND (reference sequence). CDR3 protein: CASKGTGVQPQHF. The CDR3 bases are TGTGCCAGTAAAGGGACAGGGGTACAGCCCCAGCATTTT.

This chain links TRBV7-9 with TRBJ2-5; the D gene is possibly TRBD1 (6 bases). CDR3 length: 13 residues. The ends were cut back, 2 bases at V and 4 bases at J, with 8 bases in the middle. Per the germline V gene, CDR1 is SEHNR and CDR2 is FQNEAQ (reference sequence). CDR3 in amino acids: CASSLQQGETQYF. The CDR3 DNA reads TGTGCCAGCAGCTTACAACAGGGAGAGACCCAGTACTTC.

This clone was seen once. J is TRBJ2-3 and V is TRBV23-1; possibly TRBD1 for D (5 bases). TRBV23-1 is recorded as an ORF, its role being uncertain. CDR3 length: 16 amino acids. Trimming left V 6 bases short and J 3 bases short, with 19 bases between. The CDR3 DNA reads TGCGCCAGCAGCCCCGGCGGACACTTGTTTACAGATACGCAGTATTTT. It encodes CASSPGGHLFTDTQYF.

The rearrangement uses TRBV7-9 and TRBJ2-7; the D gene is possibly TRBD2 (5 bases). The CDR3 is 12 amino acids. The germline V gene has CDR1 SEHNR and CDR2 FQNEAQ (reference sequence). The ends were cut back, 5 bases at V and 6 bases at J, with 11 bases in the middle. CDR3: CASSPSGIEQYF. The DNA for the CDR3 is TGTGCCAGCAGCCCAAGCGGAATCGAGCAGTACTTC.